Shown below are 14 T cell receptor beta chains from a single sample sequenced in a study of shared clonotypes between healthy human individuals. Sequenced by immunoSEQ multiplex PCR; TCRdb stores in-frame clones only, minus some. This table holds 2 million to 2.5 million clones, approximately 93% found once. The sample comprised naive CD4+ T cells from PBMCs. Indicated subset: CD45RA+ positively selected. The receptor source for this set is a man between 18 and 35 years old in good health. Some clones in this sample may be carry-over from other donors' samples.

The chain has TRBV28 and TRBJ2-3; TRBD2 matches at 15 bases. CDR3 length equals 19 residues. The V gene's germline CDR1 is MDHEN and CDR2 SYDVKM. The junction had 6 bases not matched to a gene; V was cut back by 2 bases and J by 0 bases. CDR3 loop: CASSLGLAGGILSTDTQYF. As DNA, the CDR3 is TGTGCCAGCAGTTTAGGACTAGCGGGAGGGATTCTTAGCACAGATACGCAGTATTTT.

This chain joins TRBV11-1 and TRBJ1-2; D gene unclear. Trimming took off 6 bases at V and 5 bases at J, with 10 bases between the two ends. This CDR3 comprises 12 residues. The germline V gene encodes CDR1 SGHAT and CDR2 FQDESV (reference sequence). The DNA for the CDR3 is TGTGCCAGCAGTATGGCCCGGTATGGCTACACCTTC. It specifies CASSMARYGYTF.

The V and J genes are TRBV19 and TRBJ2-7, with 7 nucleotides matching TRBD2. Trimming removed 8 bases from V and 0 bases from J; junction bases left unmatched: 4. The CDR3 spans 13 residues. Germline V CDR1 and CDR2: LNHDA, SQIVND (reference sequence). The DNA of the CDR3 is TGTGCCAGTTCGACTAGCCTCTCCTACGAGCAGTACTTC. Translated, it gives CASSTSLSYEQYF.

V is TRBV15 and J is TRBJ1-5; no clear D gene. Germline loops: CDR1 LNHNV, CDR2 YYDKDF (reference sequence). The ends were cut back, 4 bases at V and 5 bases at J, with 15 bases in the middle. The CDR3 sequence is 15 residues long. The DNA for the CDR3 is TGTGCCACCAGCACTACGACGGGAGGGTATCAGCCCCAGCATTTT. Translating gives CATSTTTGGYQPQHF.

The CDR3 loop reads CASSRDVSGNTIYF. Here the CDR3 DNA reads TGTGCCAGCAGCCGGGACGTCTCTGGAAACACCATATATTTT. The chain uses TRBV28 and TRBJ1-3, with D possibly matching TRBD1 (5 bases). V shed 6 bases and J shed 0 bases, with 9 bases lying between them. Germline assignment: CDR1 MDHEN and CDR2 SYDVKM. There are 14 residues in the CDR3.

The chain has TRBV5-4 and TRBJ2-5; the match to TRBD2 covers 12 bases. Near its end, the DNA agrees better with TRBJ2-7, so the J call may be wrong. This CDR3 has 15 amino acids. Germline lookup yields CDR1 SGHNT and CDR2 YYREEE (reference sequence). The CDR3 DNA reads as TGTGCCAGCAGCTTGGGACTAGCGGGAGTCGACGAGCAGTACTTC. Amino acids: CASSLGLAGVDEQYF.

The chain has TRBV6-1 and TRBJ2-7, with 9 bases aligning to TRBD1. This CDR3 is 14 amino acids long. CDR1 and CDR2 from the germline V gene are MNHNS and SASEGT. With V trimmed by 3 bases and J by 3 bases, 3 bases remained unmatched. Written as DNA, the CDR3 is TGTGCCAGCAGTGACCGGACAGGGGACTACGAGCAGTACTTC. It encodes CASSDRTGDYEQYF.

The chain uses TRBV28 and TRBJ2-7; D ambiguous. Per germline, CDR1 MDHEN and CDR2 SYDVKM. The V end lost 2 bases, the J end lost 0 bases, and 5 bases lay between the germline ends. This CDR3 has 13 amino acids. CDR3 sequence reads: CASSLTDSYEQYF. As DNA, the CDR3 is TGTGCCAGCAGTTTAACAGACTCCTACGAGCAGTACTTC.

This sequence joins TRBV7-9 and TRBJ1-6; D gene ambiguous. Trimming stripped 1 base from V and 13 bases from J, with 11 bases between. The CDR3 is made up of 13 amino acids. Per germline, CDR1 SEHNR and CDR2 FQNEAQ (reference sequence). DNA of the CDR3: TGTGCCAGCAGCTTAGAGGCGGGAGTCCCCCTCCACTTT. Residues: CASSLEAGVPLHF.

V gene TRBV27 combines with J gene TRBJ1-1; 7 positions agree with TRBD1. Germline V gene sequence: CDR1 MNHEY, CDR2 SMNVEV (reference sequence). This CDR3 region has 15 residues. V shed 4 bases and J 3 bases; nucleotides not matched to a gene: 8. The CDR3 sequence: CASSSGQVFDTEAFF. DNA of the CDR3: TGTGCCAGCAGTTCTGGACAGGTCTTTGACACTGAAGCTTTCTTT.

The chain carries TRBV7-3 and TRBJ2-5, with D possibly matching TRBD2 (6 bases). CDR1 and CDR2 from the germline V gene are SGHTA and FQGTGA. The V and J ends lost 2 bases and 5 bases respectively, with 15 bases between them. CDR3 size: 15 residues. CDR3 DNA: TGTGCCAGCAGCTTAGTAGCCGGAGGGCGGGAGACCCAGTACTTC. Its protein product is CASSLVAGGRETQYF.

DNA of the CDR3: TGTGCCAGCAGGCGGGAGGGAAGCACTGAAGCTTTCTTT. As protein: CASRREGSTEAFF. The genes are TRBV6-1 and TRBJ1-1; no reliable D call. CDR1 MNHNS and CDR2 SASEGT come from the germline V gene. The ends were cut back, 6 bases at V and 4 bases at J, with 12 bases in the middle. The CDR3 loop spans 13 amino acids.

J is TRBJ1-1 and V is TRBV19; 10 bases are shared with TRBD1. Trimming removed 6 bases from V and 4 bases from J; junction bases left unmatched: 8. The CDR3 contains 15 residues. CDR1 is LNHDA and CDR2 is SQIVND in the germline V gene (reference sequence). CDR3 in amino acids: CASSPSGTGATEAFF. The CDR3, as DNA: TGTGCCAGTAGCCCGTCGGGGACAGGGGCCACTGAAGCTTTCTTT.

As concerns this clone: Other DNA sequences in this sample translate to the same CDR3. The genes are TRBV7-2 and TRBJ2-3; D ambiguous. Deletions cut 0 bases from V and 1 base from J, with 5 bases between. CDR1 is SGHTA and CDR2 is FQGNSA in the germline V gene. The CDR3 has 14 residues. The CDR3, as DNA: TGTGCCAGCAGCTTAGCGGGCCGCACAGATACGCAGTATTTT. This encodes CASSLAGRTDTQYF. Full variable domain (outside the CDR3, taken from reference TRBV7-2 and TRBJ2-3): GAGVSQSPSNKVTEKGKDVELRCDPISGHTALYWYRQSLGQGLEFLIYFQGNSAPDKSGLPSDRFSAERTGGSVSTLTIQRTQQEDSAVYLCASSLAGRTDTQYFGPGTRLTVL.